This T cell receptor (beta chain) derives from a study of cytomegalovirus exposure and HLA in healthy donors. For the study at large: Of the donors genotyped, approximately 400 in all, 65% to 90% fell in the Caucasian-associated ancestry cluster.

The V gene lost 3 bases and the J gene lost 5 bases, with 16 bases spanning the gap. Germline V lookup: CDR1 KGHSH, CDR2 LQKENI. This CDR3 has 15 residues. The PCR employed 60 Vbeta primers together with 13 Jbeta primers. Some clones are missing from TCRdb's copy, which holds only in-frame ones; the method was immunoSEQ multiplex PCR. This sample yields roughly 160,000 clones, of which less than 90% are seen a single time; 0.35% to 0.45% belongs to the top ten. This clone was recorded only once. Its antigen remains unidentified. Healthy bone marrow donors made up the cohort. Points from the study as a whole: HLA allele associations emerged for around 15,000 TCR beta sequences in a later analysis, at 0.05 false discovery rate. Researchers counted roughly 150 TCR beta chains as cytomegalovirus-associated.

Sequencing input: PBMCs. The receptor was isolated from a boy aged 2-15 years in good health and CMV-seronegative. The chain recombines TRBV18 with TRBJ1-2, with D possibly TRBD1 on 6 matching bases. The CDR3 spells CASSPPSTGLYGYTF. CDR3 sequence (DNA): TGTGCCAGCTCACCCCCGTCGACAGGCCTTTATGGCTACACCTTC.